This entry features one T cell receptor beta chain sequence. This entry belongs to a study of shared clonotypes between healthy human individuals. The CDR3 is made up of 12 amino acids. The germline CDR1 and CDR2 sequences are MDHEN and SYDVKM. The germline V and J ends were trimmed by 6 bases and 6 bases, with 11 bases remaining between them. Using immunoSEQ multiplex PCR, the repertoire was profiled, and TCRdb retains in-frame clones only, with some absent. Of around 500,000 clones in the sample, roughly 80% were seen once. The sample consisted of PBMCs. This chain uses TRBV28 with TRBJ1-2, with TRBD1 as a possible D gene (5 bases). The clonotype was recovered from a woman aged 40 to 50 in good health. Some clones in this sample may be carry-over from other donors' samples. The CDR3 loop reads CASRVGPHGYTF. CDR3 sequence (DNA): TGTGCCAGCAGGGTGGGGCCCCATGGCTACACCTTC.